The rows below give T cell receptor beta chains drawn from one sample of a study of graft-versus-host responses after intestinal transplantation. Sequencing was performed with immunoSEQ multiplex PCR; in TCRdb, only in-frame clones are kept and a portion is missing. The table has 110,000 to 150,000 clones, 80% to 95% seen once. For these TCRs, the target antigens are not known. Sequencing used unstimulated CD4+ T cells sorted from spleen or lymph node cells, obtained before intestinal transplant. The receptors shown here come from a human donor who received an intestinal transplant. The CDR3 runs from the conserved cysteine through the conserved F or W. A D gene is named only where the DNA matches it firmly. Not all rows give a size; the values are once, few, many and, for expanded clones, a class.

DNA: TGCGCCAGCAGCTTGACCGACAGTTACTATGGCTACACCTTC
CDR3: CASSLTDSYYGYTF
length: 14
size: -
D: -
J: TRBJ1-2
V: TRBV5-1

DNA: TGTGCCAGCAAGGGCGGGGGCCTGGGGACCCAGTACTTC
CDR3: CASKGGGLGTQYF
length: 13
size: -
D: -
J: TRBJ2-5
V: TRBV6-5

DNA: TGCGCCAGCAGCCAAGATGCGGCCGGGGAGCTGTTTTTT
CDR3: CASSQDAAGELFF
length: 13
size: -
D: -
J: TRBJ2-2
V: TRBV4-1

DNA: TGTGCCACCTCCGGGACTAGCGTTACTCTTAGCACAGATACGCAGTATTTT
CDR3: CATSGTSVTLSTDTQYF
length: 17
size: -
D: TRBD2
J: TRBJ2-3
V: TRBV18

DNA: TGTGCCAGCAGCTTAGAGGGCAGGGGCAATCAGCCCCAGCATTTT
CDR3: CASSLEGRGNQPQHF
length: 15
size: -
D: -
J: TRBJ1-5
V: TRBV7-9

DNA: TGTGCCAGCAAATTAAACACTTGGGGTAGCGGGAAAGAGAATGAGCAGTTCTTC
CDR3: CASKLNTWGSGKENEQFF
length: 18
size: -
D: TRBD2
J: TRBJ2-1
V: TRBV2

DNA: TGTGCCAGCAGTTTACAGGACACCATATATTTT
CDR3: CASSLQDTIYF
length: 11
size: -
D: -
J: TRBJ1-3
V: TRBV28

DNA: TGTGCCAGCAGCGTAAGACGACAGGGGATCTACGAGCAGTACTTC
CDR3: CASSVRRQGIYEQYF
length: 15
size: few
D: TRBD1
J: TRBJ2-7
V: TRBV14

DNA: TGTGCCAGCAGCTTCGGACCTCCCTGGGGCAATCCGCCCCAGCATTTT
CDR3: CASSFGPPWGNPPQHF
length: 16
size: -
D: -
J: TRBJ1-5
V: TRBV7-2

DNA: TGCGCCAGCAGTGACTCTGGGGCCAACGTCCTGACTTTC
CDR3: CASSDSGANVLTF
length: 13
size: medium-sized
D: -
J: TRBJ2-6
V: TRBV10-1

DNA: TGTGCCAGCAGGGGGGAGATGGGTACCGTGAGGGTACCGGGCACCTACGAGCAGTACTTC
CDR3: CASRGEMGTVRVPGTYEQYF
length: 20
size: -
D: -
J: TRBJ2-7
V: TRBV28

DNA: TGTGCCAGCAGCCAAGAATCCTTCGAGCAGTACTTC
CDR3: CASSQESFEQYF
length: 12
size: -
D: -
J: TRBJ2-7
V: TRBV14

DNA: TGTGCCAGCAGTTACTCAAGGGACAGGGGAGAAAAACTGTTTTTT
CDR3: CASSYSRDRGEKLFF
length: 15
size: -
D: TRBD1
J: TRBJ1-4
V: TRBV6-5

DNA: TGTGCCAGCAGCTTAACCGGGACAGGGGTTTCATCAGGAAACACCATATATTTT
CDR3: CASSLTGTGVSSGNTIYF
length: 18
size: -
D: TRBD1
J: TRBJ1-3
V: TRBV11-2

DNA: TGCGCCAGCAGCTTAGCCCCCGTGGGTGGACCCTACGAGCAGTACTTC
CDR3: CASSLAPVGGPYEQYF
length: 16
size: -
D: -
J: TRBJ2-7
V: TRBV5-1

DNA: TGTGCCAGCAGTCTAACCAGTAACTATGGCTACACCTTC
CDR3: CASSLTSNYGYTF
length: 13
size: -
D: -
J: TRBJ1-2
V: TRBV6-6

DNA: TGTGCCAGCAGCTCAACTAGCGGAGGAAGCTCCTACGAGCAGTACTTC
CDR3: CASSSTSGGSSYEQYF
length: 16
size: -
D: TRBD2
J: TRBJ2-7
V: TRBV11-2

DNA: TGTGCCATCAGCGGGGGGACAGTAGGCACAGATACGCAGTATTTT
CDR3: CAISGGTVGTDTQYF
length: 15
size: -
D: -
J: TRBJ2-3
V: TRBV10-3

DNA: TGTGCCAGCAGTTACCGGGTGAACACTGAAGCTTTCTTT
CDR3: CASSYRVNTEAFF
length: 13
size: -
D: -
J: TRBJ1-1
V: TRBV6-5

DNA: TGCGCCAGCAGCCAAGGGACTAGCGGGAGTCCGAGCTCCTACAATGAGCAGTTCTTC
CDR3: CASSQGTSGSPSSYNEQFF
length: 19
size: -
D: TRBD2
J: TRBJ2-1
V: TRBV5-1

DNA: TGTGCCAGCAGCCCGGGACTAGCGGGACGAGATACGCAGTATTTT
CDR3: CASSPGLAGRDTQYF
length: 15
size: -
D: TRBD2
J: TRBJ2-3
V: TRBV5-6

DNA: TGTGCCAGCAGCTTAGCGAGAGTGGGAAATGGCTACACCTTC
CDR3: CASSLARVGNGYTF
length: 14
size: -
D: -
J: TRBJ1-2
V: TRBV7-2

DNA: TGTGCCAGCAGCCGGACCCGGGACACTGAAGCTTTCTTT
CDR3: CASSRTRDTEAFF
length: 13
size: -
D: -
J: TRBJ1-1
V: TRBV7-3

DNA: TGCGCCAGCAGCTTATTCGTGACTAGCGGGAGCCCCACAGATACGCAGTATTTT
CDR3: CASSLFVTSGSPTDTQYF
length: 18
size: -
D: TRBD2
J: TRBJ2-3
V: TRBV5-1

DNA: TGTGCCAGCAGTGAATCGTCCTCTGGGGCCAACGTCCTGACTTTC
CDR3: CASSESSSGANVLTF
length: 15
size: -
D: -
J: TRBJ2-6
V: TRBV6-4

DNA: TGTGCCAGCAGCGTAGAAGAGGGAGGACCCTACGAGCAGTACTTC
CDR3: CASSVEEGGPYEQYF
length: 15
size: -
D: -
J: TRBJ2-7
V: TRBV9

DNA: TGTGCCATCAGTGAGTCCGGTGAGGGGGCCGGGGAGCTGTTTTTT
CDR3: CAISESGEGAGELFF
length: 15
size: once
D: -
J: TRBJ2-2
V: TRBV10-3

DNA: TGTGCCAGCAGTTTGACAGGGGGCTACGAGCAGTACTTC
CDR3: CASSLTGGYEQYF
length: 13
size: -
D: TRBD1
J: TRBJ2-7
V: TRBV27

DNA: TGTGCCATCAGTGAGCCAGGGACAGGGGTTCGGAATGAGCAGTTCTTC
CDR3: CAISEPGTGVRNEQFF
length: 16
size: -
D: TRBD1
J: TRBJ2-1
V: TRBV10-3

DNA: TGCGCCAGCAGTAGTAGCGGAGCCTACAATGAGCAGTTCTTC
CDR3: CASSSSGAYNEQFF
length: 14
size: -
D: -
J: TRBJ2-1
V: TRBV5-1

DNA: TGTGCCAGCAGTTCCCTTCGAGGCGCTTTCTTT
CDR3: CASSSLRGAFF
length: 11
size: -
D: -
J: TRBJ1-1
V: TRBV7-2